These 21 T cell receptor beta chains were all obtained from the same sample, sequenced in a study of OX40 agonist ivuxolimab in advanced cancers. Assay: immunoSEQ multiplex PCR; the TCRdb copy retains only in-frame clones and omits some. The sample includes about 70,000 clones, 82% of them seen just once. The sequencing used CD4+ or CD8+ T cells sorted from blood, collected in a trial of the OX40 agonist ivuxolimab. All receptors come from an adult with an advanced solid tumor such as melanoma, head and neck, liver or kidney cancer.

The rearrangement links TRBV2 to TRBJ2-7; 8 nucleotides align to TRBD2. V lost 2 bases, J lost 0 bases, and 0 bases stayed unmatched. Germline CDR1 SNHLY, CDR2 FYNNEI. The CDR3 is made up of 14 amino acids. The CDR3 region is CASSETSGSYEQYF. The CDR3 nucleotides are TGTGCCAGCAGTGAAACTAGCGGCTCCTACGAGCAGTACTTC.

This chain connects TRBV7-2 to TRBJ1-2; 10 bases are shared with TRBD1. Germline V lookup: CDR1 SGHTA, CDR2 FQGNSA. Trimming at V came to 7 bases and at J to 5 bases, leaving 10 bases not matched to a gene. The CDR3 runs to 15 residues. This CDR3 is CASTLDRGRRYGYTF. The CDR3 nucleotides are TGTGCCAGCACCCTAGACAGGGGGCGACGGTATGGCTACACCTTC.

V gene TRBV6-1 combines with J gene TRBJ1-4; possible D gene TRBD1, 5 bases. This CDR3 has 14 amino acids. Germline V gene sequence: CDR1 MNHNS, CDR2 SASEGT. V was trimmed by 5 bases and J by 6 bases, leaving 13 bases between them. The CDR3 nucleotides are TGTGCCAGCAGTTTAGTCCGCAGGGATGAAAAACTGTTTTTT. This codes for CASSLVRRDEKLFF.

The chain is built from TRBV19 and TRBJ1-5; D is undetermined. CDR3 length: 10 residues. The germline gives CDR1 LNHDA, CDR2 SQIVND (reference sequence). V was trimmed by 8 bases and J by 5 bases, leaving 4 bases between them. CDR3 DNA: TGTGCCAGTTTGGATCAGCCCCAGCATTTT. It encodes CASLDQPQHF.

The rearrangement joins TRBV28 to TRBJ1-4; 11 bases agree with TRBD1. Germline CDR1 is MDHEN and CDR2 is SYDVKM. Trimming cost V 2 bases and J 7 bases; bases outside gene matches: 9. The CDR3 is 17 residues long. CDR3 region: CASSLVGTGGSGEKLFF. The CDR3 bases are TGTGCCAGCAGTTTAGTAGGGACAGGGGGTTCAGGTGAAAAACTGTTTTTT. Combining the CDR3 with reference TRBV28 and TRBJ1-4 gives the whole variable domain DVKVTQSSRYLVKRTGEKVFLECVQDMDHENMFWYRQDPGLGLRLIYFSYDVKMKEKGDIPEGYSVSREKKERFSLILESASTNQTSMYLCASSLVGTGGSGEKLFFGSGTQLSVL.

The rearrangement uses TRBV28 and TRBJ2-2, with D maybe TRBD1 (5 bases). This CDR3 comprises 14 residues. The germline V and J ends were trimmed by 5 bases and 3 bases, with 10 bases remaining between them. Germline assignment: CDR1 MDHEN and CDR2 SYDVKM. The CDR3 nucleotides read TGTGCCAGCAGTCAGGGCTCCTACACCGGGGAGCTGTTTTTT. This sequence encodes CASSQGSYTGELFF.

The rearrangement links TRBV7-2 to TRBJ2-1; TRBD2 might be the D (6 bases). Germline CDR1 and CDR2: SGHTA and FQGNSA. The CDR3 loop spans 14 amino acids. Trimming pared 1 base from V and 6 bases from J, leaving 10 bases between. This CDR3 is CASSLGLAINEQFF. The DNA for the CDR3 is TGTGCCAGCAGCTTAGGGCTAGCGATCAATGAGCAGTTCTTC.

V and J are TRBV28 and TRBJ1-2, with a tentative D call TRBD1 (6 bases). V was pared by 4 bases and J by 6 bases, with 12 bases between. This CDR3 is 13 amino acids long. The germline V gene has CDR1 MDHEN and CDR2 SYDVKM. CDR3 protein: CASSYRDKDGYTF. The CDR3 DNA reads TGTGCCAGCAGTTACCGGGACAAGGATGGCTACACCTTC.

CDR3 region: CASSQGIWGANVLTF. CDR3 in DNA: TGCGCCAGCAGCCAAGGGATTTGGGGGGCCAACGTCCTGACTTTC. This chain links TRBV4-1 with TRBJ2-6; D uncertain. Germline assignment: CDR1 MGHRA and CDR2 YSYEKL. The length of the CDR3 is 15 residues. The V gene lost 1 base and the J gene lost 4 bases, with 8 bases spanning the gap.

V usage is TRBV5-1 and J usage is TRBJ2-3; D tentatively reads TRBD1 or TRBD2 (5 bases each). This CDR3 comprises 14 residues. The germline V gene has CDR1 SGHRS and CDR2 YFSETQ. Trimming cost V 0 bases and J 4 bases, with 9 bases left between them. The CDR3: CASSLDVGADTQYF. In DNA, the CDR3 is TGCGCCAGCAGCTTGGACGTGGGGGCAGATACGCAGTATTTT.

This chain links TRBV28 with TRBJ2-7; D unresolved. CDR1 is MDHEN, CDR2 SYDVKM, per germline. CDR3 length: 12 residues. The V end lost 3 bases, the J end lost 8 bases, and 11 bases lay between the germline ends. The CDR3 loop is CASSLFGLQQYF. In DNA, the CDR3 is TGTGCCAGCAGTTTGTTCGGGCTTCAGCAGTACTTC.

The chain links TRBV7-6 to TRBJ2-1; no firm D call. The CDR3 covers 13 residues. V lost 4 bases and J 7 bases, leaving 11 bases between the germline ends. CDR1 is SGHVS and CDR2 is FNYEAQ in the germline V gene. DNA for the CDR3: TGTGCCAGCAGCTCATACTCGAGGAATGAGCAGTTCTTC. This encodes CASSSYSRNEQFF.

The chain employs TRBV28 and TRBJ1-2, with D possibly TRBD1 on 5 matching bases. This CDR3 is 18 amino acids long. Trimming shortened V by 4 bases and J by 0 bases, and 21 bases separated the two germline ends. Germline CDR1 and CDR2: MDHEN and SYDVKM. CDR3 in DNA: TGTGCCAGCAGTTCCGGCACGCCTGGAGGGGTTTCTAACTATGGCTACACCTTC. It yields the protein CASSSGTPGGVSNYGYTF.

J is TRBJ1-1 and V is TRBV5-1, with no clear D. Trimming pared 1 base from V and 1 base from J, leaving 8 bases between. The germline gives CDR1 SGHRS, CDR2 YFSETQ. The CDR3 extends over 14 amino acids. The CDR3 coding sequence is TGCGCCAGCAGCTTGTATACGGAGAACACTGAAGCTTTCTTT. Translation: CASSLYTENTEAFF.

The chain has TRBV19 and TRBJ2-5; no clear D. Germline loops: CDR1 LNHDA, CDR2 SQIVND (reference sequence). CDR3 length equals 13 residues. V lost 4 bases and J 4 bases, leaving 10 bases between the germline ends. The CDR3, as DNA: TGTGCCAGTAGTAGGACGTTGCGAGAGACCCAGTACTTC. This gives the protein CASSRTLRETQYF.

This rearrangement joins TRBV15 to TRBJ1-4; 7 bases line up with TRBD1. CDR1 is LNHNV, CDR2 YYDKDF, per germline (reference sequence). The ends lost 1 base at V and 1 base at J; junction bases unmatched: 6. This CDR3 has 17 residues. The CDR3 is CATSRGGQTRTNEKLFF. The CDR3 DNA reads TGTGCCACCAGCAGAGGGGGACAGACGCGAACTAATGAAAAACTGTTTTTT.

The rearrangement links TRBV5-1 to TRBJ2-2; D is unresolved. V was shortened by 0 bases and J by 2 bases, with 8 bases between the two germline ends. CDR1 and CDR2 from the germline V gene are SGHRS and YFSETQ. The CDR3 is 15 residues long. Here the CDR3 reads CASSLARVNTGELFF. CDR3 DNA sequence: TGCGCCAGCAGCTTGGCCAGAGTTAACACCGGGGAGCTGTTTTTT.

This clone occurred a few times. The V and J genes are TRBV28 and TRBJ1-4, with 9 bases aligning to TRBD1. CDR3 size: 15 residues. V dropped 2 bases and J dropped 7; count of bases not matched to a gene: 5. CDR1 is MDHEN, CDR2 SYDVKM, per germline. The CDR3 DNA is TGTGCCAGCAGTTTACCGGGACAGGGTAGTGAAAAACTGTTTTTT. Translation: CASSLPGQGSEKLFF.

Only one count was recorded for this clone. The V call is TRBV7-2, the J call TRBJ2-1, with D perhaps given as TRBD1 or TRBD2 (5 bases each). Germline V gene lookup returns CDR1 SGHTA and CDR2 FQGNSA. CDR3 size: 15 residues. Trimming shortened V by 3 bases and J by 1 base, and 10 bases separated the two germline ends. The CDR3 region has the DNA TGTGCCAGCAGCTTGACGGGGCTATCCTACAATGAGCAGTTCTTC. This translates into CASSLTGLSYNEQFF.

This clone was counted only a few times. The identical CDR3 is also encoded by other nucleotide sequences in the sample. The chain joins TRBV9 to TRBJ2-3, with D uncertain. Germline-derived CDR1 and CDR2 are SGDLS and YYNGEE. Trimming shortened V by 0 bases and J by 6 bases, and 8 bases separated the two germline ends. The CDR3 loop spans 13 amino acids. In nucleotides, the CDR3 is TGTGCCAGCAGCGTAGCCTCGCCCGATACGCAGTATTTT. Translation: CASSVASPDTQYF.

The chain couples TRBV25-1 to TRBJ2-5; no clear D gene. V was clipped by 5 bases and J by 4 bases, with 14 bases between them. The CDR3 has 14 amino acids. Germline V gives CDR1 MGHDK, CDR2 SYGVNS. CDR3 nucleotide sequence: TGTGCCAGCAGTCCGGGCCGTCCCCCAGAGACCCAGTACTTC. It is translated as CASSPGRPPETQYF.